This TCR beta chain was retrieved from a study of blood T cell repertoires in COVID-19. Overall study context: The United States, Italy and Spain supplied acute and convalescent COVID-19 samples. PBMCs, B-cell-depleted T cells, or T cells provided the cDNA or gDNA that made up the material.

The germline CDR1 and CDR2 sequences are WNHNN and SYGVQD (reference sequence). The V segment lost 5 bases and the J segment 2 bases; nucleotides outside the gene matches: 2. The CDR3 is 14 residues long. As handled by the study authors: Reference gene primers were amplified, and this amplification served to estimate nucleated cell counts. Measured with immunoSEQ multiplex PCR; TCRdb has only the in-frame clones, and not every one. For V, J and clone size, that table is used; D and trimming come from the DNA. The repertoire has fewer than 300,000 clones, approximately 82% of them found once; the top ten carry around 2.6%.

Sequenced: peripheral blood. The receptor's source is a woman in her 70s with active or convalescent COVID-19. The J gene is TRBJ1-3, the V gene TRBV10-1, with TRBD1 matching 8 bases. The CDR3 coding sequence is TGCGCCAGCAGTAGGACAGGGCCTGGAAACACCATATATTTT. Translation: CASSRTGPGNTIYF.